Presented here are 3 T cell receptor beta chains from one specimen sequenced in a study of cytomegalovirus exposure and HLA in healthy donors. The PCR used 60 Vbeta and 13 Jbeta primers. Produced via immunoSEQ multiplex PCR; TCRdb's table is partial and in-frame only. Of over 150,000 clones in the sample, about four fifths are singletons; the top ten hold around 10%. Material for sequencing was PBMCs. The receptors were sampled from a man over 45 in good health and CMV-seropositive.

The chain uses TRBV5-4 and TRBJ2-7; D perhaps matches TRBD2 (6 bases). Germline CDR1 reads SGHNT; CDR2 reads YYREEE (reference sequence). This CDR3 region has 16 residues. The V gene lost 4 bases and the J gene lost 6 bases, with 23 bases spanning the gap. DNA of the CDR3: TGTGCCAGCAGCCTATCCCTAGCGACCGCTACTGCCGAGCAGTACTTC. It specifies CASSLSLATATAEQYF.

The V call is TRBV4-1, the J call TRBJ1-6; the match to TRBD1 covers 7 bases. The V segment lost 4 bases and the J segment 7 bases; nucleotides outside the gene matches: 10. Germline V gene data show CDR1 as MGHRA and CDR2 as YSYEKL. The CDR3 runs to 16 residues. The CDR3 DNA follows: TGCGCCAGCAGCCTTTCGGGACAGCTTTGGAATTCACCCCTCCACTTT. It translates to CASSLSGQLWNSPLHF.

V and J are TRBV10-3 and TRBJ1-5; 7 bases map to TRBD1. V lost 2 bases and J lost 11; bases outside the gene matches: 9. Germline V gene data show CDR1 as ENHRY and CDR2 as SYGVKD. The CDR3 is made up of 14 amino acids. CDR3 sequence reads: CAISEGGGGDAQHF. The CDR3 DNA reads as TGTGCCATCAGTGAGGGTGGAGGGGGCGATGCCCAGCATTTT.